The 5 T cell receptor beta chains presented below share a single source sample, sequenced in a study of graft-versus-host responses after intestinal transplantation. Assay used: immunoSEQ multiplex PCR; TCRdb lists only in-frame clones, some missing. The sample comprises about 38,000 clones, less than 95% of which are singletons, and over 0.2% rests with the top ten. Their antigens are not known. The sequencing here drew on unstimulated CD4+ T cells sorted from spleen or lymph node cells, taken before transplant. These receptors originate from a human donor who was the organ donor for an intestinal transplant.

The chain recombines TRBV19 with TRBJ1-2; 8 bases align to TRBD1. The CDR3 runs 13 residues. V trimming: 7 bases; J trimming: 4 bases; junction bases outside the gene matches: 5. Germline CDR1 and CDR2: LNHDA and SQIVND (reference sequence). CDR3 residues: CASTLTGGYGYTF. CDR3 nucleotide sequence: TGTGCCAGTACCCTCACAGGGGGCTATGGCTACACCTTC. The entire variable domain, with the rest obtained from reference TRBV19 and TRBJ1-2, is as follows: DGGITQSPKYLFRKEGQNVTLSCEQNLNHDAMYWYRQDPGQGLRLIYYSQIVNDFQKGDIAEGYSVSREKKESFPLTVTSAQKNPTAFYLCASTLTGGYGYTFGSGTRLTVV.

The chain uses TRBV7-2 and TRBJ2-1, with 7 bases lining up with TRBD2. Trimming at V came to 1 base and at J to 4 bases, leaving 4 bases not matched to a gene. The CDR3 totals 15 residues. In germline, CDR1 is SGHTA, CDR2 FQGNSA. The CDR3 DNA sequence: TGTGCCAGCAGCTTAGAAGCGGGGAAATACAATGAGCAGTTCTTC. It yields the protein CASSLEAGKYNEQFF.

The DNA for the CDR3 is TGTGCCAGCAGCCCGGACAGGGGGAGGTGGGGTGAGACCCAGTACTTC. Protein: CASSPDRGRWGETQYF. J is TRBJ2-5 and V is TRBV5-4, with 10 bases identical to TRBD1. The ends lost 4 bases at V and 5 bases at J; junction bases unmatched: 11. This CDR3 spans 16 amino acids. Germline V gives CDR1 SGHNT, CDR2 YYREEE (reference sequence).

CDR3 amino acids: CASSLRGSGELFF. CDR3 sequence (DNA): TGTGCCAGCAGCTTGCGGGGGTCCGGGGAGCTGTTTTTT. J is TRBJ2-2 and V is TRBV5-8; D is perhaps TRBD2 (6 bases). Per the germline V gene, CDR1 is SGHTS and CDR2 is YDEGEE. The CDR3 spans 13 residues. Trimming shortened V by 1 base and J by 6 bases, and 7 bases separated the two germline ends.

In DNA form, the CDR3 reads TGTGCCAGCAGCTTAGTTCAAGGGTCGGGTAATGAAAAACTGTTTTTT. Its protein is CASSLVQGSGNEKLFF. The gene calls are TRBV7-9 and TRBJ1-4; D remains unclear. The CDR3 loop spans 16 amino acids. V gave up 1 base and J gave up 4 bases, with 13 bases separating them. CDR1 and CDR2 from the germline V gene are SEHNR and FQNEAQ (reference sequence). Variable domain in full (rest from reference TRBV7-9 and TRBJ1-4): DTGVSQNPRHKITKRGQNVTFRCDPISEHNRLYWYRQTLGQGPEFLTYFQNEAQLEKSRLLSDRFSAERPKGSFSTLEIQRTEQGDSAMYLCASSLVQGSGNEKLFFGSGTQLSVL.